This TCR beta chain was sequenced in a study of CD8 T cells in Susac syndrome. A note on this clonotype: Its matching antigen is unknown.

TEMRA cells were FACS-enriched, unlike CD8+ and CD4+ T cells, which were negatively isolated. The CDR3 loop spans 13 amino acids. V gave up 1 base and J gave up 7 bases; unmatched junction bases: 4. Germline lookup yields CDR1 GTSNPN and CDR2 SVGIG (reference sequence). Study conclusions and caveats: The study recognized that its TCR sequencing and HLA analysis covered a relatively small number of individuals.

cDNA came from 0.5 to 1 ug RNA primed by random hexamers. Amplification of the TCR beta CDR3 was carried out by immunoSEQ multiplex PCR, which spanned a total of 54 Vbeta and 13 Jbeta segments. TCRdb fed the immunoSEQ multiplex PCR reads into MiXCR, producing one record per CDR3 protein. The table has a few hundred thousand distinct CDR3 sequences, just under 95% seen once. The chain links TRBV30 to TRBJ1-5; 7 nucleotides agree with TRBD1. Material: CD4+ T cells from PBMCs. This TCR came from a human donor with multiple sclerosis. The CDR3 reads CAWSAQGGQPQHF. CDR3 sequence (DNA): TGTGCCTGGAGTGCTCAGGGGGGGCAGCCCCAGCATTTT.